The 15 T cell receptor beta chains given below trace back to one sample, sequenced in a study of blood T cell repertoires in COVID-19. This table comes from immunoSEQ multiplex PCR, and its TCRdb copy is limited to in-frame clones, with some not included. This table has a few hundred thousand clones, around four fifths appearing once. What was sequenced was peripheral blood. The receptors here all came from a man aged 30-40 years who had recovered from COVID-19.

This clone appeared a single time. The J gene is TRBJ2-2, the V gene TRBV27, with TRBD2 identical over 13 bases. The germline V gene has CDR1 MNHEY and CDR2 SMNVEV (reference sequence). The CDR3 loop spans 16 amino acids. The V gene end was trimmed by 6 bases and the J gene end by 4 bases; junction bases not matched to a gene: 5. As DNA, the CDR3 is TGTGCCAGCAGCCAACTAGCGGGGGGGCTCACCGGGGAGCTGTTTTTT. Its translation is CASSQLAGGLTGELFF.

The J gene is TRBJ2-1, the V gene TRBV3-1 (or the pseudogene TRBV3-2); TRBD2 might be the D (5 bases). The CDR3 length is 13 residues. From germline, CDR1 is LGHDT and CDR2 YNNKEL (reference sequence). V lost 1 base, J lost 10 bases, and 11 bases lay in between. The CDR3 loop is CASSQGVGGEQFF. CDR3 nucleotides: TGTGCCAGCAGCCAAGGTGTAGGCGGGGAGCAGTTCTTC.

The DNA for the CDR3 is TGTGCCAGCAGTTACGCTTCTGACAAACGCACAGATACGCAGTATTTT. This translates into CASSYASDKRTDTQYF. The rearrangement links TRBV6-5 to TRBJ2-3, with unresolved D. The CDR3 runs to 16 residues. Germline V gives CDR1 MNHEY, CDR2 SVGAGI. Trimming removed 2 bases from V and 1 base from J, with 13 bases in between.

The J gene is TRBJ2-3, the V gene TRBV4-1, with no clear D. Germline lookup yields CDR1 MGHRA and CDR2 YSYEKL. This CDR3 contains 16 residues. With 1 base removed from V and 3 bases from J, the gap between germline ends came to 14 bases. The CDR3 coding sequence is TGCGCCAGCAGCCAAGTAAACCTAGTTTCAACAGATACGCAGTATTTT. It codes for CASSQVNLVSTDTQYF.

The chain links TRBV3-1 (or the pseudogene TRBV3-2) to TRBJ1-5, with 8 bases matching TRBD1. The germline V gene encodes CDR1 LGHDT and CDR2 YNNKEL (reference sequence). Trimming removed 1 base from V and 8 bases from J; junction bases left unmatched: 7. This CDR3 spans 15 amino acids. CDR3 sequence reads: CASSQGGQGGEPQHF. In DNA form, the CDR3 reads TGTGCCAGCAGCCAAGGCGGACAGGGTGGGGAGCCCCAGCATTTT.

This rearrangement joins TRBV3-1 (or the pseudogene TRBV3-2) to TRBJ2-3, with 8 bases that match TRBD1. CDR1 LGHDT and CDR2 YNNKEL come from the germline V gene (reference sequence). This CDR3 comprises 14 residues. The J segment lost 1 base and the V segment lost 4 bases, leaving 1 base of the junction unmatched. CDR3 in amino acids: CASSPGQGTDTQYF. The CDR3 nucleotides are TGTGCCAGCAGCCCGGGACAGGGCACAGATACGCAGTATTTT.

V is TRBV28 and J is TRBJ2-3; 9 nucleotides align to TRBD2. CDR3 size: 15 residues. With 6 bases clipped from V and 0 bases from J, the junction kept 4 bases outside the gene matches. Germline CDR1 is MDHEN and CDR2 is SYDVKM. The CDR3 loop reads CASRLRGGSTDTQYF. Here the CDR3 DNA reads TGTGCCAGCAGGCTGCGGGGGGGTAGCACAGATACGCAGTATTTT. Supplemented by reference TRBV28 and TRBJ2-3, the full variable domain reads DVKVTQSSRYLVKRTGEKVFLECVQDMDHENMFWYRQDPGLGLRLIYFSYDVKMKEKGDIPEGYSVSREKKERFSLILESASTNQTSMYLCASRLRGGSTDTQYFGPGTRLTVL.

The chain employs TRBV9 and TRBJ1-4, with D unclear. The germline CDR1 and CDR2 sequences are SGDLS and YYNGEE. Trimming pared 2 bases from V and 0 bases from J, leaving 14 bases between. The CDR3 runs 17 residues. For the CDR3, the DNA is TGTGCCAGCAGCGTTGGAGACCCCAGCTCAACTAATGAAAAACTGTTTTTT. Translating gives CASSVGDPSSTNEKLFF.

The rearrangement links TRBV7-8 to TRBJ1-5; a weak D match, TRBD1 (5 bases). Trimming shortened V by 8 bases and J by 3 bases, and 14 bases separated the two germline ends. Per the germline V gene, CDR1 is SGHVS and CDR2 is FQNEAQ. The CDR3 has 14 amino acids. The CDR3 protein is CASRRPGDNQPQHF. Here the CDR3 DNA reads TGTGCCAGCCGGCGGCCGGGGGACAATCAGCCCCAGCATTTT.

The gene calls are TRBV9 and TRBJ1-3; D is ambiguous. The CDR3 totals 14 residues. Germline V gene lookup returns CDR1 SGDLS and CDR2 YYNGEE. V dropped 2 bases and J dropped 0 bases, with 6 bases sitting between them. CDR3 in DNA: TGTGCCAGCAGCGTTCAAGCCTCTGGAAACACCATATATTTT. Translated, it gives CASSVQASGNTIYF.

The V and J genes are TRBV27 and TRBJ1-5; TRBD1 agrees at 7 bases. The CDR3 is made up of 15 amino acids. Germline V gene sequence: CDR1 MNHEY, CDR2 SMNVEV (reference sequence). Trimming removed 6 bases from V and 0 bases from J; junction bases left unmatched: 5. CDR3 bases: TGTGCCAGCAGAACTGGGACAGATAGCAATCAGCCCCAGCATTTT. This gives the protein CASRTGTDSNQPQHF.

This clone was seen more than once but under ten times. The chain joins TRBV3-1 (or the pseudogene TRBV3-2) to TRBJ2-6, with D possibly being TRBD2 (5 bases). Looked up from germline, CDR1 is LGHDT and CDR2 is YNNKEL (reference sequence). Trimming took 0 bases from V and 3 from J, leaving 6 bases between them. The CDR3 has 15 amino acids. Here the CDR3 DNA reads TGTGCCAGCAGCCAAGATGGGAGTGGGGCCAACGTCCTGACTTTC. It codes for CASSQDGSGANVLTF.

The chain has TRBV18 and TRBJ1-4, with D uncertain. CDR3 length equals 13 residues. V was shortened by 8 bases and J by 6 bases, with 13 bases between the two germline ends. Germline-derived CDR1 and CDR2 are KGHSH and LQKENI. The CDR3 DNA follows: TGTGCCAGCCGAACGGGGAGCGATGAAAAACTGTTTTTT. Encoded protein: CASRTGSDEKLFF.

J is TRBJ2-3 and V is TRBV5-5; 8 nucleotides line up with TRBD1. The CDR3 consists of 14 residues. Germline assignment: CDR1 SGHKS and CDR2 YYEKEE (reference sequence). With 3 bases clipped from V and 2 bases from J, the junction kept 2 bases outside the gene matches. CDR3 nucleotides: TGTGCCAGCAGCTGGGGACAGGTCACAGATACGCAGTATTTT. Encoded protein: CASSWGQVTDTQYF.

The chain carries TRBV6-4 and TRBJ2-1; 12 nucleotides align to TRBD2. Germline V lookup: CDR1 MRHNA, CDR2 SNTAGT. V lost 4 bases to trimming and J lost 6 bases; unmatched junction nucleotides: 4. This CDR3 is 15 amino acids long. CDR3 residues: CASSATSGGSNEQFF. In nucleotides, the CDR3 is TGTGCCAGCAGTGCGACTAGCGGGGGTAGCAATGAGCAGTTCTTC.